This T cell receptor (beta chain) was identified during a study of blood T cells in healthy people across ages. General observations from the study: Aged donors had fewer naive CD4+ cells and lower diversity than long-lived donors. Estimates based on one million T cells were treated as lower bounds. No one knew whether donors had CMV, which possibly confounded expanded clonotype changes.

Next came a second PCR, run for about 7 to 12 cycles, which used a sample-barcoded 5' primer along with a J-beta primer mix. Every sample gave at least 2.5 million paired-end reads containing CDR3. From the 5' RACE reads, TCRdb called clonotypes with MiXCR, one entry per CDR3 protein. The sample has about 670,000 distinct CDR3 sequences, roughly half seen once; the top ten hold roughly 12%. A few counts support this clonotype. The antigen remains undetermined. This CDR3 is 14 amino acids long. Germline-derived CDR1 and CDR2 are SQVTM and ANQGSEA. Trimming removed 5 bases at V and 8 bases at J, with 18 bases between.

The sample consisted of blood. This clonotype originated in a woman older than 75 in good health. The chain employs TRBV29-1 and TRBJ1-4; D perhaps matches TRBD1 (6 bases). CDR3 nucleotide sequence: TGCAGCGTTTTCGCCGGGACATTGGGGGAAAAACTGTTTTTT. Translated: CSVFAGTLGEKLFF.